Following are 10 T cell receptor beta chains from one sample sequenced in a study of blood T cell repertoires in COVID-19. Here immunoSEQ multiplex PCR was the method, and the copy in TCRdb shows in-frame clones only, minus some. The top ten clones hold 15% of a sample with about 53,000 clones, 60% to 85% of them seen once. The sequencing input was peripheral blood. The receptor source for this set is a human donor with active or convalescent COVID-19. The donor label of this sample is uncertain.

This chain connects TRBV28 to TRBJ2-5; TRBD2 agrees at 8 bases. V was pared by 3 bases and J by 2 bases, with 8 bases of the junction left unmatched. CDR3 size: 16 residues. CDR1 and CDR2 from the germline V gene are MDHEN and SYDVKM. CDR3 sequence: CASSFEVAGPQETQYF. The CDR3 nucleotides read TGTGCCAGCAGTTTCGAGGTAGCGGGACCTCAAGAGACCCAGTACTTC. The full variable domain, its missing parts supplied by reference TRBV28 and TRBJ2-5, is DVKVTQSSRYLVKRTGEKVFLECVQDMDHENMFWYRQDPGLGLRLIYFSYDVKMKEKGDIPEGYSVSREKKERFSLILESASTNQTSMYLCASSFEVAGPQETQYFGPGTRLLVL.

This clone showed up just once. The rearrangement links TRBV5-1 to TRBJ1-2; D is unresolved. Germline loops: CDR1 SGHRS, CDR2 YFSETQ. This CDR3 comprises 14 residues. Trimming shortened V by 1 base and J by 6 bases, and 13 bases separated the two germline ends. The CDR3 protein is CASSLPQPPNGYTF. For the CDR3, the DNA is TGCGCCAGCAGCTTGCCACAGCCACCGAATGGCTACACCTTC.

CDR3 bases: TGTGCCATCAGACGGACAGGGCCGAGTGGCTACACCTTC. This gives the protein CAIRRTGPSGYTF. The V and J genes are TRBV6-1 and TRBJ1-2, with 8 bases fitting TRBD1. CDR1 is MNHNS and CDR2 is SASEGT in the germline V gene. The V and J ends lost 10 bases and 7 bases, in that order; junction bases with no gene match: 11. The CDR3 spans 13 residues.

The V call is TRBV2, the J call TRBJ2-2; D call uncertain. Germline-derived CDR1 and CDR2 are SNHLY and FYNNEI. V lost 0 bases to trimming and J lost 3 bases, with 5 bases between them. This CDR3 is built from 14 residues. The DNA of the CDR3 is TGTGCCAGCAGTGAAGCCCCGGACACCGGGGAGCTGTTTTTT. Translation gives CASSEAPDTGELFF.

The chain links TRBV5-1 to TRBJ2-2; the match to TRBD2 covers 7 bases. V lost 7 bases, J lost 1 base, and 4 bases stayed unmatched. This CDR3 is built from 14 residues. CDR1 SGHRS and CDR2 YFSETQ come from the germline V gene. The CDR3 is CASWVAGNTGELFF. For the CDR3, the DNA is TGCGCCAGCTGGGTAGCGGGGAACACCGGGGAGCTGTTTTTT.

In this sample, this clone turned up once. The rearrangement joins TRBV6-1 to TRBJ1-1, with a weak D call TRBD1 (6 bases). V gave up 3 bases and J gave up 3 bases, with 11 bases separating them. CDR3 length equals 14 residues. In germline, CDR1 is MNHNS, CDR2 SASEGT. The CDR3 loop is CASSEAGVDTEAFF. The DNA of the CDR3 is TGTGCCAGCAGTGAGGCAGGGGTTGACACTGAAGCTTTCTTT.

This clone was seen a few times. The gene calls are TRBV24-1 and TRBJ2-2, with D possibly matching TRBD2 (5 bases). The germline CDR1 and CDR2 sequences are KGHDR and SFDVKD. V dropped 7 bases and J dropped 2 bases, with 7 bases sitting between them. The CDR3 has 13 amino acids. The CDR3, as DNA: TGTGCCACCAGGAGGGATAACACCGGGGAGCTGTTTTTT. This sequence encodes CATRRDNTGELFF.

The chain uses TRBV2 and TRBJ2-7; D possibly corresponds to TRBD2 (5 bases). Germline assignment: CDR1 SNHLY and CDR2 FYNNEI. Trimming pared 11 bases from V and 4 bases from J, leaving 12 bases between. The CDR3 is made up of 11 amino acids. As DNA, the CDR3 is TGTGCCTCCGACTACCCTTACGAGCAGTACTTC. Protein product: CASDYPYEQYF.

This chain joins TRBV23-1 and TRBJ1-3; 9 nucleotides agree with TRBD1. TRBV23-1 is classed as an ORF, of uncertain function. J lost 0 bases, V lost 0 bases, and 9 bases had no gene match. CDR3 length equals 19 residues. The CDR3 DNA follows: TGCGCCAGCAGTCAATCGGGGGACAGGGAGGACAACTCTGGAAACACCATATATTTT. Encoded protein: CASSQSGDREDNSGNTIYF.

The chain combines TRBV3-1 (or the pseudogene TRBV3-2) with TRBJ1-1; D gene ambiguous. Germline V gives CDR1 LGHDT, CDR2 YNNKEL (reference sequence). The CDR3 has 13 amino acids. V dropped 4 bases and J dropped 5 bases, with 11 bases sitting between them. This CDR3 is CASSPRRRTEAFF. The DNA for the CDR3 is TGTGCCAGCAGCCCTCGCCGGAGGACTGAAGCTTTCTTT.